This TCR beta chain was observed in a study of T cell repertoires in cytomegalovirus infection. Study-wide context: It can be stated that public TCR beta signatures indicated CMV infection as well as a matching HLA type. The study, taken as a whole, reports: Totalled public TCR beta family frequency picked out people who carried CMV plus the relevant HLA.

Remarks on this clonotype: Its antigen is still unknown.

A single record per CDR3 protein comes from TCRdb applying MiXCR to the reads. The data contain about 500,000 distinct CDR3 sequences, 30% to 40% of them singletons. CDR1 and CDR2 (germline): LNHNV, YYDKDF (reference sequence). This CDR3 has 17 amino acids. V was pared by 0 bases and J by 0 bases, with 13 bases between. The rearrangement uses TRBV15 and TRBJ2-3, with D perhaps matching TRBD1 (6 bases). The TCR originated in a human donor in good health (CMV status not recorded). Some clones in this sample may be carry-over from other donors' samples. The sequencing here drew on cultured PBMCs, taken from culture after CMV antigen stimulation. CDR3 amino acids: CATSRELTGLSTDTQYF. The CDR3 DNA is TGTGCCACCAGCAGAGAATTAACAGGGCTAAGCACAGATACGCAGTATTTT.